This record covers a single T cell receptor (beta chain). Its antigen is unidentified. One tube held mixed TRB-A and TRB-B primer pools for touch-down PCR. TCRdb derives one entry per CDR3 protein from the multiplex PCR reads, leaving out DNA. This listing includes 6,500 to 8,500 distinct CDR3 sequences. This sample was taken from a study of T cell clusters in autoimmune cytopenias. Study-wide context: Per sample, median TRB depth was approximately 52,000 reads, yielding a median 2,350 distinct clonotypes.

This CDR3 is built from 13 residues. Germline V gene lookup returns CDR1 DFQATT and CDR2 SNEGSKA (reference sequence). TRB was amplified from roughly 250 ng of peripheral blood genomic DNA per sample. Study-wide results and caveats: Active autoimmune hepatitis patients had approximately 3-fold fewer exclusive TRB clusters than healthy donors. The T cell clusters were defined only in silico, without experimental functional validation.

V is TRBV20-1 and J is TRBJ2-5; TCRdb selects TRBD2, and the lack of DNA leaves this call unchecked. The TCR originated in a human donor with an autoimmune cytopenia or autoimmune hepatitis (not recorded which). Sample: peripheral blood. The CDR3 region is CSARWAGRETQYF.